This T cell receptor (beta chain) was sequenced during a study of T cell responses to AZD1222 COVID-19 vaccine. Study results and caveats: It was only a handful of AZD1222 recipients who were seropositive at baseline.

Produced via immunoSEQ multiplex PCR; TCRdb's table is partial and in-frame only. The sample consists of some 120,000 clones, 70% to 90% of them appearing once. V lost 4 bases, J lost 3 bases, and 13 bases lay in between. This CDR3 comprises 15 residues. Germline V gene data show CDR1 as LGHDT and CDR2 as YNNKEL (reference sequence). With regard to this clone: Its specificity is unknown.

Sequencing was performed on peripheral blood, taken on day 0 of AZD1222 vaccination. V and J are TRBV3-1 (or the pseudogene TRBV3-2) and TRBJ2-1; D possibly corresponds to TRBD1 (6 bases). The receptor was derived from an adult in good health. CDR3 DNA: TGTGCCAGCAGCCTTGACTCGACAGGCTACAATGAGCAGTTCTTC. Protein product: CASSLDSTGYNEQFF.